Shown below are 10 T cell receptor beta chains from a single sample sequenced in a study of prognosis after radiotherapy for stage I lung cancer. Researchers used two-round multiplex PCR to amplify TCR beta CDR3 starting from genomic DNA. TRBV and TRBJ genes each had their own specific primers in first-round PCR. One entry per CDR3 protein results from TCRdb running MiXCR on the multiplex PCR reads. The data show some 15,000 distinct CDR3 sequences, with around three fifths seen just once and about 26% held by the top ten. The material was PBMCs, obtained before or after stereotactic body radiation therapy (not recorded which). These receptors all come from a donor aged 50 or older with non-small cell lung cancer.

This clonotype counts as medium-sized (0.01 to 0.1%). The V and J genes are TRBV6-9 and TRBJ1-3; D remains unclear. The V end was cut by 4 bases, the J end by 2 bases, with 15 bases between. The CDR3 extends over 16 amino acids. Germline CDR1 MNHGY, CDR2 SVAAGI. The chain's CDR3 is CASSSATRETGNTIYF. The CDR3, as DNA: TGTGCCAGCAGTTCCGCGACCCGGGAGACTGGAAACACCATATATTTT.

The chain links TRBV6-5 to TRBJ1-5; the match to TRBD1 covers 7 bases. Looked up from germline, CDR1 is MNHEY and CDR2 is SVGAGI. The ends lost 4 bases at V and 6 bases at J; junction bases unmatched: 6. This CDR3 has 14 residues. The CDR3 coding sequence is TGTGCCAGCAGTTCACGACAGGGCGGTCAGCCCCAGCATTTT. Translated: CASSSRQGGQPQHF.

A remark on this clonotype: This probably arose from a read error, given a far larger clone one base away. The rearrangement joins TRBV6-5 to TRBJ2-2; no firm D call. The CDR3 sequence is 12 residues long. Trimming removed 10 bases from V and 6 bases from J, with 12 bases in between. Germline V gene sequence: CDR1 MNHEY, CDR2 SVGAGI. DNA of the CDR3: TGTGCCATCAGCCCCACGGCCGGGGAGCTGTTTTTT. The encoded protein is CAISPTAGELFF.

By its share, this clonotype is medium-sized (0.01 to 0.1%). The chain combines TRBV4-1 with TRBJ1-1; no definite D call. The ends were cut back, 6 bases at V and 1 base at J, with 6 bases in the middle. CDR3 length: 12 residues. Germline CDR1 and CDR2: MGHRA and YSYEKL. CDR3 sequence reads: CASRHGNTEAFF. CDR3 nucleotides: TGCGCCAGCAGACACGGGAACACTGAAGCTTTCTTT.

The rearrangement links TRBV5-1 to TRBJ1-2; tentative D call: TRBD1 (5 bases). Trimming cost V 1 base and J 8 bases, with 21 bases left between them. Germline V gives CDR1 SGHRS, CDR2 YFSETQ. The CDR3 is 16 amino acids. The CDR3 loop is CASSLLIGTGEGGYTF. The DNA for the CDR3 is TGCGCCAGCAGCTTGCTCATAGGAACAGGAGAAGGCGGCTACACCTTC. The full variable domain, rest sourced from reference TRBV5-1 and TRBJ1-2, is KAGVTQTPRYLIKTRGQQVTLSCSPISGHRSVSWYQQTPGQGLQFLFEYFSETQRNKGNFPGRFSGRQFSNSRSEMNVSTLELGDSALYLCASSLLIGTGEGGYTFGSGTRLTVV.

This clonotype is medium-sized. The chain couples TRBV2 to TRBJ1-2; 7 nucleotides agree with TRBD1. This CDR3 spans 15 amino acids. Trimming removed 10 bases from V and 8 bases from J; junction bases left unmatched: 19. CDR1 and CDR2 from the germline V gene are SNHLY and FYNNEI. The CDR3 DNA is TGTGCCACAAACGCTGGATCCGGCGACAGGGTGGGCTACACCTTC. Its protein product is CATNAGSGDRVGYTF.

Many counts were recorded for this clonotype. This chain uses TRBV12-3 or TRBV12-4 with TRBJ2-4; no clear D gene. This CDR3 spans 11 amino acids. Trimming pared 5 bases from V and 10 bases from J, leaving 9 bases between. In DNA form, the CDR3 reads TGTGCCAGCAGTCCAGGCATGATTCAGTACTTC. Translation: CASSPGMIQYF.

This clonotype was recorded a few times. The V gene is TRBV5-4, the J gene TRBJ2-5, with no clear D. Germline CDR1 reads SGHNT; CDR2 reads YYREEE (reference sequence). V was pared by 2 bases and J by 4 bases, with 9 bases between. The length of the CDR3 is 13 residues. The CDR3 sequence is CASSLLDSETQYF. The DNA for the CDR3 is TGTGCCAGCAGCTTACTGGATTCAGAGACCCAGTACTTC.

Judged by abundance, this clonotype is medium-sized (0.01 to 0.1%). The chain has TRBV5-5 and TRBJ2-7; 13 nucleotides line up with TRBD2. J was trimmed by 5 bases and V by 7 bases; bases with no gene match: 6. Germline CDR1 reads SGHKS; CDR2 reads YYEKEE (reference sequence). The CDR3 runs to 14 residues. CDR3 nucleotide sequence: TGTGCCAGCCGAGGACTAGCGGGAGTGGACGAGCAGTACTTC. This translates into CASRGLAGVDEQYF.

In regard to this clonotype: Because the CDR3 is missing its conserved closing phenylalanine or tryptophan, this is likely a read error. This chain uses TRBV28 with TRBJ2-7; D is ambiguous. This CDR3 has 11 residues. Germline CDR1 MDHEN, CDR2 SYDVKM. Trimming left V 3 bases short and J 4 bases short, with 4 bases between. CDR3 amino acids: CASSFSYEQYL. The CDR3 DNA follows: TGTGCCAGCAGTTTCTCGTACGAGCAGTACTTG.